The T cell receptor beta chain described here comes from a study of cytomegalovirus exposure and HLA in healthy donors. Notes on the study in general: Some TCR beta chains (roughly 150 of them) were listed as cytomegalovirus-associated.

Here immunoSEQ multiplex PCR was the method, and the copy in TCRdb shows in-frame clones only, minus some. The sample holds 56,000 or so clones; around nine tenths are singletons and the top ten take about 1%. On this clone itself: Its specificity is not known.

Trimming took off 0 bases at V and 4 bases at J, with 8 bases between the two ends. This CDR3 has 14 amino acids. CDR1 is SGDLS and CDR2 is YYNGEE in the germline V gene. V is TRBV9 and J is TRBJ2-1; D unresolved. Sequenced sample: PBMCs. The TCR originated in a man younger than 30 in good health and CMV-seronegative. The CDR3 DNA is TGTGCCAGCAGCGTAGTAATAGTGTACAATGAGCAGTTCTTC. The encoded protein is CASSVVIVYNEQFF.